This T cell receptor beta chain was recovered during a study of cytomegalovirus exposure and HLA in healthy donors. Across the whole study: The 120 or so validation repertoires were reported in a later analysis to have been generated on the same platform as the roughly 720 first-cohort repertoires.

Germline V gene data show CDR1 as MGHRA and CDR2 as YSYEKL. J gave up 6 bases and V 2 bases, and 4 bases lay outside the gene matches. The length of the CDR3 is 15 residues. TCRdb's table, derived via immunoSEQ multiplex PCR, lists solely in-frame clones and lacks some. The profile shows 120,000 to 150,000 clones, roughly 87% of them singletons. Study-wide results and limits: Usually a TCR sequence was rare, but some public TCRs were found in many donors. Cytomegalovirus association was listed for 150 to 200 TCR beta chains. Within the 130 or so validation repertoires, first-cohort TCR clusters tended to co-occur, according to a later analysis.

Note on this clone: Its antigen is still unknown.

The TCR originated in a young man in good health and CMV-seropositive. This rearrangement joins TRBV4-1 to TRBJ1-4, with 9 bases identical to TRBD1. Material: PBMCs. For the CDR3, the DNA is TGCGCCAGCAGCCAACCTCGACAGGGGGATGAAAAACTGTTTTTT. This translates into CASSQPRQGDEKLFF.